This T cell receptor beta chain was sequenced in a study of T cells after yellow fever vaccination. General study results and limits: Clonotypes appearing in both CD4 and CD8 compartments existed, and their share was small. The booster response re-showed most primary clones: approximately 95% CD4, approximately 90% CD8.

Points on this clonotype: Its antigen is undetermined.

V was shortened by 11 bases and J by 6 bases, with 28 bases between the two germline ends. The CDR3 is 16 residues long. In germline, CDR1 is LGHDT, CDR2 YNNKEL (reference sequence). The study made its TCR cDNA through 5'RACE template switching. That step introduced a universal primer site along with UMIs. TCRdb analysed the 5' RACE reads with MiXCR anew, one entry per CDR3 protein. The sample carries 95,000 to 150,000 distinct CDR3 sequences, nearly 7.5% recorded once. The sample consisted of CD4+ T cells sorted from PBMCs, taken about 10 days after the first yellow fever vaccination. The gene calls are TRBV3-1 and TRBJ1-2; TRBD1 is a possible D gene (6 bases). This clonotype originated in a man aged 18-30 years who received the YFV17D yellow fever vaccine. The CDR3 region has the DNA TGTGCCTCCAGCCAACAGGTTTCGTGGACAGTCAATGGCTACACCTTC. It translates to CASSQQVSWTVNGYTF.